What follows are 20 T cell receptor beta chains derived from one specimen sequenced in a study of blood T cell repertoires in COVID-19. TCRdb's table, derived via immunoSEQ multiplex PCR, lists solely in-frame clones and lacks some. Among around 170,000 clones, about 91% were seen once, and the ten largest hold under 4.5%. Input material: peripheral blood. All receptors derive from a woman younger than 45 with acute or convalescent COVID-19.

This clone was observed a few times. This chain links TRBV7-2 with TRBJ1-1; D not certain. The CDR3 covers 13 residues. V was cut by 1 base and J by 1 base, with 4 bases left in between. Germline assignment: CDR1 SGHTA and CDR2 FQGNSA. CDR3 residues: CASSLVRNTEAFF. CDR3 sequence (DNA): TGTGCCAGCAGCTTAGTGAGGAACACTGAAGCTTTCTTT.

The J gene is TRBJ1-2, the V gene TRBV9, with 9 nucleotides matching TRBD1. J was trimmed by 4 bases and V by 4 bases; bases with no gene match: 2. The CDR3 sequence is 13 residues long. Looked up from germline, CDR1 is SGDLS and CDR2 is YYNGEE. The CDR3 nucleotides are TGTGCCAGCAGCCCGGACAGGGGCTATGGCTACACCTTC. It is translated as CASSPDRGYGYTF. Using reference TRBV9 and TRBJ1-2 for the parts outside the CDR3, the full variable domain is DSGVTQTPKHLITATGQRVTLRCSPRSGDLSVYWYQQSLDQGLQFLIQYYNGEERAKGNILERFSAQQFPDLHSELNLSSLELGDSALYFCASSPDRGYGYTFGSGTRLTVV.

With regard to this clone: Other DNA sequences in the same sample also yield this CDR3. The rearrangement uses TRBV4-1 and TRBJ2-1, with 10 bases matching TRBD2. The J segment lost 10 bases and the V segment lost 1 base, leaving 7 bases of the junction unmatched. CDR1 and CDR2 from the germline V gene are MGHRA and YSYEKL. The CDR3 is made up of 15 amino acids. The CDR3 reads CASSQGLAGVGEQFF. The CDR3 DNA reads as TGCGCCAGCAGCCAAGGTCTAGCGGGAGTAGGAGAGCAGTTCTTC.

The chain carries TRBV2 and TRBJ2-7, with D perhaps TRBD2 (5 bases). V lost 8 bases, J lost 1 base, and 12 bases lay in between. The CDR3 sequence is 13 residues long. Germline V gene data show CDR1 as SNHLY and CDR2 as FYNNEI. Written as DNA, the CDR3 is TGTGCCAGCCGGCTAGCCCAATCCTACGAGCAGTACTTC. As protein: CASRLAQSYEQYF.

The genes are TRBV6-5 and TRBJ1-6; D unclear. This CDR3 has 14 amino acids. The V gene lost 6 bases and the J gene lost 8 bases, with 14 bases spanning the gap. Germline assignment: CDR1 MNHEY and CDR2 SVGAGI. Here the CDR3 DNA reads TGTGCCAGCAGCGCAATCCCCGAGGATTCACCCCTCCACTTT. Residues: CASSAIPEDSPLHF.

This clone was recorded once. J is TRBJ2-1 and V is TRBV7-9; unclear D gene. This CDR3 contains 14 residues. The germline V gene encodes CDR1 SEHNR and CDR2 FQNEAQ (reference sequence). V lost 6 bases to trimming and J lost 4 bases, with 13 bases between them. The CDR3 loop reads CASRSEIKYNEQFF. The CDR3, as DNA: TGTGCCAGCAGGTCGGAGATCAAATACAATGAGCAGTTCTTC. The whole variable domain, remainder taken from reference TRBV7-9 and TRBJ2-1, is DTGVSQNPRHKITKRGQNVTFRCDPISEHNRLYWYRQTLGQGPEFLTYFQNEAQLEKSRLLSDRFSAERPKGSFSTLEIQRTEQGDSAMYLCASRSEIKYNEQFFGPGTRLTVL.

The rearrangement uses TRBV7-9 and TRBJ1-2; D may be TRBD1 (5 bases). Trimming removed 6 bases at V and 7 bases at J, with 9 bases between. This CDR3 region has 11 residues. Germline V lookup: CDR1 SEHNR, CDR2 FQNEAQ (reference sequence). CDR3 in amino acids: CASRGDSGYTF. CDR3 bases: TGTGCCAGCAGAGGGGACTCTGGCTACACCTTC.

This chain uses TRBV4-2 with TRBJ2-3; 11 nucleotides match TRBD2. Germline V gives CDR1 LGHNA, CDR2 YNFKEQ. This CDR3 has 14 amino acids. After removal of 4 bases from V and 5 bases from J, the junction contained 2 bases not matched to a gene. The CDR3 reads CASSPSGRIDTQYF. The CDR3 DNA reads TGTGCCAGCAGCCCTAGCGGGAGGATAGATACGCAGTATTTT.

The chain combines TRBV28 with TRBJ2-7, with 10 bases matching TRBD1. The CDR3 runs to 12 residues. Germline V gene data show CDR1 as MDHEN and CDR2 as SYDVKM. Germline trimming cut 7 bases from V and 4 bases from J; bases unmatched to any gene: 1. Here the CDR3 DNA reads TGTGCCAGCACGGGACAGGGGTACGAGCAGTACTTC. Its protein product is CASTGQGYEQYF. Supplemented by reference TRBV28 and TRBJ2-7, the full variable domain reads DVKVTQSSRYLVKRTGEKVFLECVQDMDHENMFWYRQDPGLGLRLIYFSYDVKMKEKGDIPEGYSVSREKKERFSLILESASTNQTSMYLCASTGQGYEQYFGPGTRLTVT.

The chain joins TRBV18 to TRBJ2-1; 7 bases align to TRBD1. CDR3 length: 13 residues. Germline-derived CDR1 and CDR2 are KGHSH and LQKENI. The ends lost 5 bases at V and 5 bases at J; junction bases unmatched: 3. The CDR3 sequence: CASSSGTDNEQFF. DNA of the CDR3: TGTGCCAGCTCATCCGGGACAGACAATGAGCAGTTCTTC.

This sequence joins TRBV27 and TRBJ1-2; TRBD1 agrees at 7 bases. V gave up 2 bases and J gave up 2 bases; unmatched junction bases: 5. Germline V gene lookup returns CDR1 MNHEY and CDR2 SMNVEV (reference sequence). The CDR3 is 15 residues long. DNA for the CDR3: TGTGCCAGCAGTTTAAGGGGGCTACGAAACTATGGCTACACCTTC. Translation: CASSLRGLRNYGYTF.

This clone was seen once. This sequence joins TRBV30 and TRBJ2-5; D call uncertain. There are 12 residues in the CDR3. V lost 4 bases, J lost 5 bases, and 11 bases lay in between. In germline, CDR1 is GTSNPN, CDR2 SVGIG (reference sequence). In nucleotides, the CDR3 is TGTGCCTGGATGGTCCTCCGGGAGACCCAGTACTTC. It codes for CAWMVLRETQYF.

This chain connects TRBV11-2 to TRBJ2-1; D gene ambiguous. The CDR3 has 17 amino acids. Trimming removed 5 bases from V and 0 bases from J, with 17 bases in between. In germline, CDR1 is SGHAT, CDR2 FQNNGV. The CDR3 loop is CASSPKRRISSYNEQFF. The CDR3 DNA reads TGTGCCAGCAGCCCAAAACGGCGGATAAGCTCCTACAATGAGCAGTTCTTC.

V usage is TRBV5-1 and J usage is TRBJ2-1; a weak D match, TRBD2 (5 bases). The length of the CDR3 is 13 residues. Looked up from germline, CDR1 is SGHRS and CDR2 is YFSETQ. V lost 0 bases to trimming and J lost 6 bases, with 7 bases between them. The CDR3 sequence is CASSLAGSNEQFF. The CDR3 DNA reads as TGCGCCAGCAGCTTGGCGGGGTCCAATGAGCAGTTCTTC.

This clone was observed a single time. The gene calls are TRBV4-2 and TRBJ2-2, with 11 nucleotides matching TRBD2. This CDR3 has 17 residues. V trimming: 1 base; J trimming: 0 bases; junction bases outside the gene matches: 1. Germline loops: CDR1 LGHNA, CDR2 YNFKEQ. CDR3 sequence: CASSQASGRSNTGELFF. The CDR3 DNA reads TGTGCCAGCAGCCAAGCTAGCGGGAGGTCGAACACCGGGGAGCTGTTTTTT.

This sequence joins TRBV5-4 and TRBJ2-1; D unclear. With 4 bases removed from V and 10 bases from J, the gap between germline ends came to 15 bases. There are 13 residues in the CDR3. Germline V gives CDR1 SGHNT, CDR2 YYREEE (reference sequence). The CDR3 loop is CASSPPTGSEQFF. CDR3 nucleotides: TGTGCCAGCAGCCCCCCGACTGGGTCGGAGCAGTTCTTC.

V usage is TRBV2 and J usage is TRBJ1-5; TRBD1 aligns across 8 bases. Trimming took 5 bases from V and 5 from J; bases not matched to a gene: 8. Germline V gives CDR1 SNHLY, CDR2 FYNNEI. The CDR3 is 15 residues long. CDR3 bases: TGTGCCAGCAGTAGGGATTCAGGGGGCGATCAGCCCCAGCATTTT. Amino acid sequence: CASSRDSGGDQPQHF.

The chain uses TRBV5-1 and TRBJ1-1; 7 nucleotides agree with TRBD1. Germline V gives CDR1 SGHRS, CDR2 YFSETQ. The CDR3 extends over 14 amino acids. The junction had 8 bases not matched to a gene; V was cut back by 4 bases and J by 5 bases. The CDR3 loop is CASSVGTVKTEAFF. CDR3 nucleotides: TGCGCCAGCAGCGTCGGGACAGTCAAAACTGAAGCTTTCTTT.

This chain uses TRBV19 with TRBJ2-7; 9 nucleotides agree with TRBD1. CDR3 length equals 15 residues. Unmatched junction bases numbered 6, after V lost 6 bases and J lost 0 bases. Germline CDR1 is LNHDA and CDR2 is SQIVND (reference sequence). In DNA, the CDR3 is TGTGCCAGTAGGATGGGACAGGGCCTCTCCTACGAGCAGTACTTC. Translating gives CASRMGQGLSYEQYF. The whole variable domain, filled in from reference TRBV19 and TRBJ2-7, reads DGGITQSPKYLFRKEGQNVTLSCEQNLNHDAMYWYRQDPGQGLRLIYYSQIVNDFQKGDIAEGYSVSREKKESFPLTVTSAQKNPTAFYLCASRMGQGLSYEQYFGPGTRLTVT.

J is TRBJ2-5 and V is TRBV3-1 (or the pseudogene TRBV3-2); TRBD2 is a possible D gene (5 bases). V was clipped by 5 bases and J by 1 base, with 11 bases between them. The germline V gene has CDR1 LGHDT and CDR2 YNNKEL (reference sequence). The CDR3 runs 14 residues. The CDR3, as DNA: TGTGCCAGCAGCTGGTCCCGGGGCCAAGAGACCCAGTACTTC. Translation gives CASSWSRGQETQYF.